The T cell receptor (beta chain) described here comes from a study of cytomegalovirus exposure and HLA in healthy donors (dated by TCRdb to the late 2010s). About the full investigation: An earlier analysis of approximately 600 of the donors reported approximately 290 Gb of sequence data and roughly 100 million unique TCR beta sequences from about 179 million T cells. All discovery cohort repertoires had been generated using a single sequencing platform. An earlier analysis of around 540 of the donors applied high-throughput TCR beta sequencing to assess whether each TCR beta V gene segment acted as functional or pseudogenic. Donor age, sex, ethnicity and CMV serostatus were compiled alongside the repertoire data. A later genetic analysis took genome-wide SNP genotypes for about 55% of the 666 donors and used that subset as a discovery cohort. Rather than drawing on any new phenotypic data, the later analysis identified candidate immune exposures from TCR beta sequences and the way those sequences occurred across donors. The study aimed to test whether cataloging public T cell receptors could reveal signatures of past pathogen exposure. Because of strong linkage in the cohort, four to six DR-DQ haplotypes were treated as single units for association and clustering. The genetic ancestry cluster associated with self-reported Caucasian donors included 81% of the 398 genotyped donors. HLA typing included class I and class II loci at four-digit resolution. Among a few hundred genotyped donors of the cohort, an average of approximately 230,000 unique TCR beta nucleotide sequences were sequenced per donor, around a sixth of them non-productive. High-throughput TCR immunosequencing, statistical association of individual TCRs with disease status, and machine learning were combined to predict cytomegalovirus infection status. The study profiled the T cell repertoires of about 640 subjects by immunosequencing and related them to cytomegalovirus serostatus. Typing coverage differed by locus: A, B, C, DRB1 and DQB1 were typed in about 620-640 donors, DQA1 in about 500, DPA1 in 600 to 610, and DPB1 in roughly 470. A later analysis re-analyzed previously published TCR beta repertoires from 600 to 850 donors and added high-resolution HLA genotyping to study TCR occurrence patterns. Along with the roughly 700-subject first cohort, a separate validation cohort of roughly 110 different subjects was used. An early release covering approximately 600 HLA-typed donors comprised about 310 gigabases of sequencing data and approximately 80 million unique TCR sequences. Study-level results and caveats: In the study, around 160 TCR beta chains were listed as associated with cytomegalovirus. The authors suggested that the approach could potentially be generalized to other disease states and immunological phenotypes. In this cohort, only TCR beta chains were sequenced, and detectable features were limited by the absence of alpha or paired-chain data. According to a later analysis, parvovirus B19, influenza, CMV and Epstein-Barr virus appeared linked to several top co-occurrence clusters. A later genetic analysis reported fewer N-insertions in productive TCRs among donors in an Asian-associated ancestry cluster than the roughly 670-donor mean. While some public TCRs were present in many individuals, most TCR sequences turned up only very rarely across donors. A later analysis found that HLA-associated TCR beta chains were more clonally expanded and had lower generation probabilities than equally common non-associated chains. A later analysis found that most CMV-associated TCR beta chains appeared HLA-restricted, with HLA associations seemingly driven largely by CMV exposure. A further reported finding was that TCR beta sequences accurately predicted the HLA-A and HLA-B alleles for most subjects in the first cohort. According to a later analysis, TCR association rates differed among HLA loci, with DRB1 alleles showing the most associated TCRs and HLA-C alleles showing the fewest. For the cohort, immune exposure information was limited to CMV serostatus. Roughly uniform sequencing depth across donors was assumed in presence/absence analyses, although this assumption may not hold. Some IMGT-functional V segments, including TRBV6-2 and TRBV6-3, could not be told apart with the 87-base-pair reads, so those segments were excluded. Because counts were too low, roughly 18 rarely observed V segments, including chromosome 9 orphons, were left out of the earlier analysis of some 600 of the donors. A cluster of highly shared sequence variants was judged likely to be a technical artifact of the sequencing pipeline. V-gene and J-gene trimming of TCR beta chains was associated with a missense DCLRE1C variant in a later genetic analysis, and the association was replicated in an independent cohort. Because HLA typing was unavailable for some donors at each locus, only the typed subset was used in association tests. In vitro tests confirmed that three of the cytomegalovirus-associated TCR beta chains recognize cytomegalovirus antigens. A later analysis associated 16,951 TCR beta sequences with specific HLA alleles at a false discovery rate of 0.05. Cytomegalovirus status was reported to be diagnosed by the classifier with high specificity and sensitivity in both the original and validation cohorts. Broadly in line with IMGT annotations, most TCR beta V segments showed up in productive rearrangements about 87% or about 30% of the time in an earlier analysis of several hundred of the donors. Strong co-occurrence of HLA alleles, especially DR and DQ, made assigning TCR associations to individual alleles difficult. Linkage disequilibrium might explain the correlated functional status among segregating V segments, but an unknown experimental factor could not be ruled out.

In total, just over 650 healthy bone marrow donors made up the cohort. Cohort members were all nominally healthy when sampled, although unrecorded immune exposures were likely present. The donor tested CMV seropositive and was one of the 289 seropositive cohort members. Each donor provided a peripheral blood sample, and peripheral blood mononuclear cells were used for TCR beta sequencing. Genomic DNA was extracted from the blood cell samples with the Qiagen DNeasy Blood Extraction Kit. Comment on this clone: Its antigen remains unidentified. It has no much larger one-base neighbor in the sample; base qualities were not kept.

CDR1 is given as PRHDT and CDR2 as FYEKMQ, both from the germline V gene (reference sequence). The CDR3 runs 13 amino acids, cysteine and phenylalanine included. Only the CDR3 part of the read is kept: 39 bases, read in frame from the first base. V is cut back by 6 bases and J by 5 bases, with 5 bases in the junction unmatched. The library relied on the immunoSEQ multiplex PCR assay. For the multiplex PCR, a mixture combining 60 forward primers for TCR Vbeta segments and 13 reverse primers for TCR Jbeta segments was used. A multiplex PCR assay on genomic DNA amplified the CDR3 region of rearranged TCR beta genes. The amplified TCR beta libraries were sequenced on the Illumina HiSeq System as 87-base-pair reads. The paper's data handling went like this. Across the 700 or so repertoires, a later analysis counted approximately 75 million unique TCR beta chains, 9.5 million to 13 million of which were shared by at least two donors. Raw reads were error-corrected and collapsed into unique sequences with a nearest-neighbor algorithm that merged closely related sequences to remove PCR and sequencing errors. To assign V, D and J gene segments, CDR3 sequences were aligned to IMGT reference sequences. For a sequence to be retained, at least a six-nucleotide match to both a V gene segment and a J gene segment was required. A rearrangement was called productive if the CDR3 had no stop codons and remained in frame with V and J, and every other rearrangement was called non-productive. CDR3 was defined according to IMGT convention as the region running from the second conserved V-encoded cysteine to the conserved J-encoded phenylalanine. Sequences without an unambiguous match to a single V gene segment were excluded from the earlier analysis of several hundred of the donors. In an earlier analysis of 587 of the donors, V segments were called functional above 56.7% productive rearrangements and were called segregating when the between-donor standard deviation exceeded 5%. To diagnose cytomegalovirus status from the catalog of TCR beta chain sequences, a statistical classification framework was built. V and J gene assignment, in a later analysis, came from comparing TCR nucleotide sequences with IMGT/GENE-DB human TR gene sequences. The TCRdist pipeline was used in a later analysis to assign CDR3 sequences and most-parsimonious VDJ recombination scenarios. In a later analysis, each TCR beta chain was defined by its CDR3 amino acid sequence together with its V-gene family, and reads without a unique V-gene family were excluded. In a later analysis, 550 to 650 highly shared, low-generation-probability nucleotide sequences were removed to address suspected cross-contamination and a sequencing artifact. For each public chain, a later analysis derived a clonal expansion index from normalized ranks of inferred template counts within each repertoire. A later analysis computed generation probabilities with a VDJ recombination model fitted to out-of-frame rearrangements, and checked the results against IGoR. A later analysis scored TCR-TCR, TCR-HLA and TCR-CMV co-occurrence with hypergeometric tests, applying a repertoire-size bias correction to TCR pairs. In a later analysis, false discovery rates were estimated by permuting HLA or CMV assignments 20 times. In a later analysis, co-occurring TCRs were grouped with DBSCAN, and TCRdist sequence similarity was added when clustering was performed within HLA-allele-positive subsets. Co-occurrence clustering excluded repertoires with fewer than 30,000 or more than 120,000 public chains, plus five with anomalous nucleotide sharing. What TCRdb holds here is the immuneACCESS table cut down to in-frame rearrangements. Part of the clones is not present; checked against another copy, under half of the missing clones reflect an unresolved V gene, and the others are unexplained. V and J calls plus clone size are reproduced from that table; the DNA served to infer D and trimming. The table for this sample lists 100,000 or so clones; approximately 80% of them were counted only once. In total, the top ten clones hold approximately 11% of the sample.

Recombination linked TRBV13 to TRBJ2-5, with TRBD1 identical over 8 junction bases. The material sequenced was PBMCs. The sequence came from a middle-aged man in good health and CMV-seropositive. The nucleotides are TGTGCCAGCAGGCAGGGGGCTTGGGAGACCCAGTACTTC. This codes for CASRQGAWETQYF.